This TCR beta chain emerged from a study of cytomegalovirus exposure and HLA in healthy donors. Regarding this clone: Its specificity is unknown.

CDR1 LNHDA and CDR2 SQIVND come from the germline V gene (reference sequence). The J segment lost 0 bases and the V segment lost 6 bases, leaving 5 bases of the junction unmatched. This CDR3 is built from 15 residues. The study's findings and limits: Altogether, 150 to 200 TCR beta chains were recorded as cytomegalovirus-associated. Specific recognition of CMV antigens was confirmed in vitro for a few chains (all CMV-associated).

PCR used 60 Vbeta primers and 13 Jbeta primers. Using immunoSEQ multiplex PCR, the repertoire was profiled, and TCRdb retains in-frame clones only, with some absent. The sample lists under 150,000 clones, 78% occurring once. Sequencing was done on a sample of PBMCs. The sequence came from a woman between 35 and 50 years old in good health and CMV-seronegative. This chain links TRBV19 with TRBJ1-5, with 7 bases fitting TRBD1. CDR3 nucleotide sequence: TGTGCCAGTAGCGCACAGGGGTATAGCAATCAGCCCCAGCATTTT. Its translation is CASSAQGYSNQPQHF. Filled out from reference TRBV19 and TRBJ1-5, the complete variable domain reads DGGITQSPKYLFRKEGQNVTLSCEQNLNHDAMYWYRQDPGQGLRLIYYSQIVNDFQKGDIAEGYSVSREKKESFPLTVTSAQKNPTAFYLCASSAQGYSNQPQHFGDGTRLSIL.